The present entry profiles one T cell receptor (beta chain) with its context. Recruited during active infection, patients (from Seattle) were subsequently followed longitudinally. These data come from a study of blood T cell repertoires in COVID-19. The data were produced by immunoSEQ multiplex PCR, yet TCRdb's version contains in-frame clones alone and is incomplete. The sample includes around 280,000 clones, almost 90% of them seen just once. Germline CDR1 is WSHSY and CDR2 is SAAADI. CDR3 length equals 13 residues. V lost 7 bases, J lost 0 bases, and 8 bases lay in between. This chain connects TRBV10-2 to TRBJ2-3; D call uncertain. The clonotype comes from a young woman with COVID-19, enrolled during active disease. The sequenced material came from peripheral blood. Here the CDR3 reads CASTPGSTDTQYF. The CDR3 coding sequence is TGCGCCAGCACCCCCGGGAGCACAGATACGCAGTATTTT.